Included here is one T cell receptor beta chain sequence, with context. Its antigen is not known. cDNA serving as the sequencing template came from extracted, reverse transcribed RNA. Clones were read by immunoSEQ multiplex PCR, and TCRdb kept only the in-frame ones, dropping some. The repertoire has about 100,000 clones, approximately 59% of them found once; the top ten carry 20% to 25%. This specimen comes from a study of CD8+ T cells in alopecia areata. Study-wide points: Mice gave a clearer picture of TCR sharing than patients did, possibly for HLA-related reasons.

With 4 bases clipped from V and 8 bases from J, the junction kept 15 bases outside the gene matches. The CDR3 extends over 15 amino acids. Germline values: CDR1 SQVTM, CDR2 ANQGSEA. V is TRBV29-1 and J is TRBJ1-2; 8 positions agree with TRBD1. The specimen sequenced was CD8+ T cells sorted from blood. The sequence derives from a human donor in good health. CDR3 nucleotides: TGCAGCGTTGCCGACAGGGGCCTCACCCTGCGGGGCTACACCTTC. Its protein product is CSVADRGLTLRGYTF.